Following are 17 T cell receptor beta chains from one sample sequenced in a study of blood T cell repertoires in COVID-19. The method was immunoSEQ multiplex PCR; TCRdb's version includes in-frame clones alone and lacks a portion of them. The data hold 200,000 to 300,000 clones, with less than 90% observed a single time. Sequencing was done on a sample of peripheral blood. These receptors came from a man between 60 and 70 years old with acute or convalescent COVID-19.

This chain uses TRBV9 with TRBJ2-3; D is possibly TRBD2 (6 bases). This CDR3 is 17 amino acids long. CDR1 and CDR2 (germline): SGDLS, YYNGEE. The ends were cut back, 4 bases at V and 0 bases at J, with 18 bases in the middle. The CDR3 nucleotides read TGTGCCAGCAGCACCCCCCGGTTGGGGGGAAGCACAGATACGCAGTATTTT. It encodes CASSTPRLGGSTDTQYF.

This clone appeared once. V usage is TRBV10-3 and J usage is TRBJ2-7; the match to TRBD1 covers 10 bases. Germline trimming cut 0 bases from V and 5 bases from J; bases unmatched to any gene: 4. CDR1 and CDR2 from the germline V gene are ENHRY and SYGVKD. There are 15 residues in the CDR3. The CDR3 region is CAISESRDRGHEQYF. CDR3 coding DNA: TGTGCCATCAGTGAGTCAAGGGACAGGGGACACGAGCAGTACTTC.

This chain connects TRBV6-2 or TRBV6-3 to TRBJ1-5, with 7 bases that match TRBD1. CDR1 is MNHEY and CDR2 is SVGEGT in the germline V gene. The V and J ends lost 4 bases and 9 bases, in that order; junction bases with no gene match: 24. The CDR3 length is 19 residues. The CDR3 region is CASSFSSGQNPSAQWPQHF. In DNA, the CDR3 is TGTGCCAGCAGTTTCTCATCGGGACAGAACCCTAGTGCACAATGGCCCCAGCATTTT.

The V gene is TRBV4-2, the J gene TRBJ2-1; 8 positions match TRBD1. Germline CDR1 reads LGHNA; CDR2 reads YNFKEQ. Losses at the gene ends were 1 base for V and 6 bases for J; bases not matched to a gene: 8. The CDR3 sequence is 16 residues long. The CDR3 is CASSQALGQGFNEQFF. As DNA, the CDR3 is TGTGCCAGCAGCCAAGCCCTAGGACAGGGCTTCAATGAGCAGTTCTTC.

The chain combines TRBV6-5 with TRBJ1-5, with D possibly matching TRBD1 (6 bases). The CDR3 runs to 15 residues. Trimming took off 6 bases at V and 3 bases at J, with 15 bases between the two ends. The germline V gene has CDR1 MNHEY and CDR2 SVGAGI. The chain's CDR3 is CASRPSGVINQPQHF. The CDR3 nucleotides read TGTGCCAGCAGACCCTCAGGGGTGATCAATCAGCCCCAGCATTTT.

In the case of this clone: The sample contains more than one DNA sequence encoding this CDR3. The chain is built from TRBV25-1 and TRBJ2-2, with 9 bases lining up with TRBD1. Germline lookup yields CDR1 MGHDK and CDR2 SYGVNS. V dropped 6 bases and J dropped 2; count of bases not matched to a gene: 7. This CDR3 is built from 16 residues. DNA for the CDR3: TGTGCCAGCAGGGCTCCGGGACAGGGAAACACCGGGGAGCTGTTTTTT. Translated: CASRAPGQGNTGELFF.

V usage is TRBV27 and J usage is TRBJ2-5; unclear D gene. The CDR3 spans 16 residues. Germline values: CDR1 MNHEY, CDR2 SMNVEV (reference sequence). Trimming cost V 0 bases and J 2 bases, with 13 bases left between them. CDR3 in amino acids: CASSLSGGPTQETQYF. The CDR3 bases are TGTGCCAGCAGTTTATCTGGCGGCCCTACTCAAGAGACCCAGTACTTC.

The chain couples TRBV29-1 to TRBJ2-7; TRBD1 aligns across 9 bases. The CDR3 has 13 amino acids. Looked up from germline, CDR1 is SQVTM and CDR2 is ANQGSEA. J gave up 3 bases and V 7 bases, and 7 bases lay outside the gene matches. The CDR3 spells CSARTGAVYEQYF. In DNA, the CDR3 is TGCAGCGCCCGGACAGGGGCGGTCTACGAGCAGTACTTC.

This chain joins TRBV5-5 and TRBJ2-1, with D possibly being TRBD1 (6 bases). Trimming left V 2 bases short and J 2 bases short, with 11 bases between. There are 15 residues in the CDR3. Germline CDR1 and CDR2: SGHKS and YYEKEE (reference sequence). The CDR3 DNA follows: TGTGCCAGCAGCTTTTTTTGGGGGCCCTACAATGAGCAGTTCTTC. As protein: CASSFFWGPYNEQFF. The complete variable domain, with remaining parts taken from reference TRBV5-5 and TRBJ2-1, reads DAGVTQSPTHLIKTRGQQVTLRCSPISGHKSVSWYQQVLGQGPQFIFQYYEKEERGRGNFPDRFSARQFPNYSSELNVNALLLGDSALYLCASSFFWGPYNEQFFGPGTRLTVL.

The chain joins TRBV6-2 or TRBV6-3 to TRBJ2-7, with 12 bases fitting TRBD2. J was trimmed by 3 bases and V by 6 bases; bases with no gene match: 6. Germline-derived CDR1 and CDR2 are MNHEY and SVGEGT. This CDR3 comprises 15 residues. In DNA, the CDR3 is TGTGCCAGCAGCTTGGGACTAGCGGGTATCTACGAGCAGTACTTC. Residues: CASSLGLAGIYEQYF.

The gene calls are TRBV7-6 and TRBJ1-2; D is undetermined. V lost 1 base and J 0 bases, leaving 9 bases between the germline ends. The length of the CDR3 is 15 residues. Per germline, CDR1 SGHVS and CDR2 FNYEAQ. The chain's CDR3 is CASSLGPGANYGYTF. The CDR3, as DNA: TGTGCCAGCAGCTTAGGACCGGGAGCTAACTATGGCTACACCTTC.

Only one count was recorded for this clone. The chain couples TRBV6-6 to TRBJ2-2; D call uncertain. Germline loops: CDR1 MNHNY, CDR2 SVGAGI (reference sequence). V lost 0 bases to trimming and J lost 2 bases, with 10 bases between them. The CDR3 extends over 16 amino acids. CDR3 nucleotides: TGTGCCAGCAGTTACTCGGTAACTCTAAACACCGGGGAGCTGTTTTTT. This encodes CASSYSVTLNTGELFF.

The chain links TRBV18 to TRBJ1-6; no reliable D call. V dropped 6 bases and J dropped 0 bases, with 9 bases sitting between them. CDR1 KGHSH and CDR2 LQKENI come from the germline V gene. The CDR3 is 15 residues long. The CDR3: CASSPTSSYNSPLHF. The CDR3 DNA follows: TGTGCCAGCTCGCCTACGAGCTCCTATAATTCACCCCTCCACTTT.

This clone has just a few counts. The rearrangement joins TRBV19 to TRBJ2-2; 11 bases align to TRBD1. The germline CDR1 and CDR2 sequences are LNHDA and SQIVND (reference sequence). CDR3 length equals 14 residues. V was clipped by 6 bases and J by 4 bases; unmatched bases: 1. CDR3 DNA: TGTGCCAGTAGGGGACAGGGGGTCACCGGGGAGCTGTTTTTT. Protein product: CASRGQGVTGELFF.

The sample holds a few counts of this clone. The rearrangement links TRBV4-2 to TRBJ2-2, with TRBD1 identical over 7 bases. The CDR3 length is 16 residues. The germline V gene has CDR1 LGHNA and CDR2 YNFKEQ. J lost 1 base, V lost 2 bases, and 4 bases had no gene match. As DNA, the CDR3 is TGTGCCAGCAGCCAACTAGGGGGCGGGAACACCGGGGAGCTGTTTTTT. Its protein is CASSQLGGGNTGELFF.

The V and J genes are TRBV7-3 and TRBJ2-1; D gene unclear. With 4 bases removed from V and 6 bases from J, the gap between germline ends came to 16 bases. This CDR3 has 15 amino acids. Germline loops: CDR1 SGHTA, CDR2 FQGTGA. The CDR3 here is CASSSRIGVSNEQFF. CDR3 nucleotide sequence: TGTGCCAGCAGCTCGAGGATAGGAGTTTCCAATGAGCAGTTCTTC.

The V and J genes are TRBV18 and TRBJ2-3; 7 bases are a match to TRBD2. CDR1 is KGHSH and CDR2 is LQKENI in the germline V gene. The CDR3 length is 15 residues. Trimming at V came to 6 bases and at J to 0 bases, leaving 6 bases not matched to a gene. CDR3 region: CASSRLAASTDTQYF. The CDR3 nucleotides read TGTGCCAGCTCGAGACTAGCAGCAAGCACAGATACGCAGTATTTT.